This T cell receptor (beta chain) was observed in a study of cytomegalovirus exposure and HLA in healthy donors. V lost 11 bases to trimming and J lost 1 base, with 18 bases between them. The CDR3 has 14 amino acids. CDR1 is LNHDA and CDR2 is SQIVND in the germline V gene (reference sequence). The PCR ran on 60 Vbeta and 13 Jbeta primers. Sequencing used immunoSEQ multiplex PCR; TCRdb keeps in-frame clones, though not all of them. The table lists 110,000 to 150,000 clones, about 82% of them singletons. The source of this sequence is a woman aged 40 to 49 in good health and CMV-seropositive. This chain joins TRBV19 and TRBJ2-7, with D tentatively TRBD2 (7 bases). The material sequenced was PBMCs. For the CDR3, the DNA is TGTGCCTCTCGGCGGGGGCCCGGATCCTACGAGCAGTACTTC. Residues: CASRRGPGSYEQYF.